The 20 T cell receptor beta chains reported below all come from one sample, sequenced in a study of blood T cell repertoires in COVID-19. This table comes from immunoSEQ multiplex PCR, and its TCRdb copy is limited to in-frame clones, with some not included. The sample has approximately 150,000 clones; 83% are singletons. Sequencing was performed on peripheral blood. Receptor source: a woman aged 80 or over with acute or convalescent COVID-19.

The chain couples TRBV2 to TRBJ1-1, with D perhaps matching TRBD1 (5 bases). There are 13 residues in the CDR3. With 0 bases removed from V and 4 bases from J, the gap between germline ends came to 6 bases. CDR1 is SNHLY and CDR2 is FYNNEI in the germline V gene. CDR3 coding DNA: TGTGCCAGCAGTGAAGCAGGGGCCACTGAAGCTTTCTTT. Residues: CASSEAGATEAFF.

The chain has TRBV3-1 (or the pseudogene TRBV3-2) and TRBJ2-3, with 7 bases aligning to TRBD2. CDR3 length equals 15 residues. After removal of 6 bases from V and 1 base from J, the junction contained 7 bases not matched to a gene. Germline lookup yields CDR1 LGHDT and CDR2 YNNKEL (reference sequence). The CDR3 DNA reads as TGTGCCAGCAGGCGTGGGGGGGGAGGCACAGATACGCAGTATTTT. Translating it yields CASRRGGGGTDTQYF.

The CDR3 reads CASSFGVLAVYQETQYF. CDR3 nucleotide sequence: TGTGCCAGCAGTTTCGGTGTGTTAGCGGTCTACCAAGAGACCCAGTACTTC. The rearrangement joins TRBV6-2 or TRBV6-3 to TRBJ2-5; possibly TRBD2 for D (6 bases). Trimming took 4 bases from V and 0 from J, leaving 18 bases between them. Per the germline V gene, CDR1 is MNHEY and CDR2 is SVGEGT. This CDR3 is 17 amino acids long.

V usage is TRBV5-4 and J usage is TRBJ1-1, with D tentatively TRBD1 (5 bases). The V gene lost 4 bases and the J gene lost 2 bases, with 15 bases spanning the gap. Germline loops: CDR1 SGHNT, CDR2 YYREEE (reference sequence). The CDR3 is 15 residues long. CDR3 region: CASSPPTVSNTEAFF. The CDR3 bases are TGTGCCAGCAGCCCACCGACAGTTTCAAACACTGAAGCTTTCTTT.

The chain recombines TRBV29-1 with TRBJ1-4, with D maybe TRBD1 (5 bases). CDR3 size: 12 residues. V was trimmed by 6 bases and J by 4 bases, leaving 9 bases between them. Germline V gene sequence: CDR1 SQVTM, CDR2 ANQGSEA. CDR3 bases: TGCAGCGTGGGGCAGGGTAATGAAAAACTGTTTTTT. Translating gives CSVGQGNEKLFF. The entire variable domain, with the rest obtained from reference TRBV29-1 and TRBJ1-4, is as follows: SAVISQKPSRDICQRGTSLTIQCQVDSQVTMMFWYRQQPGQSLTLIATANQGSEATYESGFVIDKFPISRPNLTFSTLTVSNMSPEDSSIYLCSVGQGNEKLFFGSGTQLSVL.

This clone was observed a few times. The rearrangement joins TRBV9 to TRBJ2-2, with D perhaps matching TRBD2 (5 bases). V lost 5 bases and J 4 bases, leaving 9 bases between the germline ends. Germline CDR1 reads SGDLS; CDR2 reads YYNGEE. The CDR3 runs to 13 residues. The CDR3 bases are TGTGCCAGCAGGAGTGGACTCACCGGGGAGCTGTTTTTT. It yields the protein CASRSGLTGELFF.

The J gene is TRBJ2-3, the V gene TRBV7-2; 7 bases map to TRBD2. Germline values: CDR1 SGHTA, CDR2 FQGNSA. The V gene end was trimmed by 1 base and the J gene end by 2 bases; junction bases not matched to a gene: 3. The CDR3 is made up of 15 amino acids. CDR3 nucleotides: TGTGCCAGCAGCTTAGAGCGGGGATTCACAGATACGCAGTATTTT. Translating gives CASSLERGFTDTQYF.

The J gene is TRBJ2-7, the V gene TRBV11-2; a weak D match, TRBD1 (5 bases). Trimming left V 0 bases short and J 5 bases short, with 14 bases between. The CDR3 totals 15 residues. Germline V CDR1 and CDR2: SGHAT, FQNNGV. The CDR3 coding sequence is TGTGCCAGCAGCTTAGAAAGGGCAGGGTGGCACGAGCAGTACTTC. Translated, it gives CASSLERAGWHEQYF. Based on the CDR3 plus reference TRBV11-2 and TRBJ2-7, the full variable domain is EAGVAQSPRYKIIEKRQSVAFWCNPISGHATLYWYQQILGQGPKLLIQFQNNGVVDDSQLPKDRFSAERLKGVDSTLKIQPAKLEDSAVYLCASSLERAGWHEQYFGPGTRLTVT.

This sequence joins TRBV29-1 and TRBJ1-4, with D tentatively TRBD1 (5 bases). This CDR3 comprises 13 residues. Germline V CDR1 and CDR2: SQVTM, ANQGSEA. Between the trimmed V and J ends, which lost 6 bases and 0 bases, there was a span of 8 bases. The CDR3 here is CSVQGATNEKLFF. CDR3 nucleotides: TGCAGCGTGCAGGGTGCAACTAATGAAAAACTGTTTTTT.

This chain joins TRBV19 and TRBJ2-2; 11 bases line up with TRBD1. The CDR3 sequence is 16 residues long. Germline lookup yields CDR1 LNHDA and CDR2 SQIVND (reference sequence). V trimming: 7 bases; J trimming: 5 bases; junction bases outside the gene matches: 9. Written as DNA, the CDR3 is TGTGCCAGTACCCAGGAGGACAGGGGGCAGACCGGGGAGCTGTTTTTT. Translated: CASTQEDRGQTGELFF.

This clone was detected a few times. The J gene is TRBJ1-1, the V gene TRBV18; possibly TRBD1 for D (5 bases). Trimming took 3 bases from V and 2 from J, leaving 16 bases between them. This CDR3 has 16 amino acids. In germline, CDR1 is KGHSH, CDR2 LQKENI. The CDR3 is CASSPGVGRANTEAFF. The DNA of the CDR3 is TGTGCCAGCTCACCTGGAGTAGGCAGGGCAAACACTGAAGCTTTCTTT.

This clone appeared once. V gene TRBV4-2 combines with J gene TRBJ2-6, with D possibly being TRBD2 (7 bases). Germline CDR1 is LGHNA and CDR2 is YNFKEQ. This CDR3 spans 21 amino acids. With 0 bases removed from V and 1 base from J, the gap between germline ends came to 22 bases. Written as DNA, the CDR3 is TGTGCCAGCAGCCAAGACCGAGTGGCGGGGGCCTTGAGGTCTGGGGCCAACGTCCTGACTTTC. It yields the protein CASSQDRVAGALRSGANVLTF.

This chain connects TRBV21-1 to TRBJ1-3. TRBV21-1 is classified as a pseudogene. The length of the CDR3 is 15 residues. The CDR3 coding sequence is TGTGCCAGCAGCCCCCGGACCAGAGGGGGAAACACCATATATTTT. It is translated as CASSPRTRGGNTIYF.

The V gene is TRBV15, the J gene TRBJ2-1; 7 bases match TRBD2. The CDR3 loop spans 15 amino acids. The germline V gene encodes CDR1 LNHNV and CDR2 YYDKDF (reference sequence). J gave up 5 bases and V 4 bases, and 8 bases lay outside the gene matches. The CDR3 region is CATSKRFGGNNEQFF. The DNA of the CDR3 is TGTGCCACCAGCAAACGTTTCGGGGGGAACAATGAGCAGTTCTTC.

With respect to this clone: One junction end disagrees with the germline gene, perhaps due to a read error. The CDR3 DNA follows: TGTGCCAGCAGGACGGAAACCCACGACAGGGCGAGCCTCTTT. It is translated as CASRTETHDRASLF. The chain joins TRBV28 to TRBJ1-1; 7 bases align to TRBD1. The germline V gene has CDR1 MDHEN and CDR2 SYDVKM. The CDR3 is made up of 14 amino acids.

The rearrangement links TRBV3-1 (or the pseudogene TRBV3-2) to TRBJ2-7, with D possibly TRBD1 on 6 matching bases. The length of the CDR3 is 13 residues. Germline V CDR1 and CDR2: LGHDT, YNNKEL (reference sequence). V dropped 8 bases and J dropped 4 bases, with 15 bases sitting between them. The CDR3 protein is CASSRGGAYEQYF. Written as DNA, the CDR3 is TGTGCCAGCTCGAGAGGGGGTGCTTACGAGCAGTACTTC.

Points on this clone: One junction end disagrees with the germline gene, perhaps due to a read error. V gene TRBV3-1 (or the pseudogene TRBV3-2) combines with J gene TRBJ2-2; weak D call: TRBD2 (6 bases). Germline CDR1 reads LGHDT; CDR2 reads YNNKEL (reference sequence). The CDR3 has 17 residues. The CDR3 DNA sequence: TGTGCCAGCAGCCAAGATCGGAGGGCGAGGTTGAACCGGGGAGCTGTTTTT. Translated: CASSQDRRARLNRGAVF.

The chain employs TRBV2 and TRBJ1-5; 8 bases fit TRBD1. The CDR3 length is 13 residues. The V and J ends lost 7 bases and 6 bases, in that order; junction bases with no gene match: 5. Germline V gene sequence: CDR1 SNHLY, CDR2 FYNNEI. The CDR3 DNA is TGTGCCAGCACAGGGGGCTCGGGTCAGCCCCAGCATTTT. Translated, it gives CASTGGSGQPQHF.

This rearrangement joins TRBV30 to TRBJ2-7, with D tentatively TRBD2 (5 bases). Germline V gene data show CDR1 as GTSNPN and CDR2 as SVGIG (reference sequence). The CDR3 loop spans 14 amino acids. The V end was cut by 0 bases, the J end by 3 bases, with 12 bases between. The CDR3 sequence is CAWSVKRLIYEQYF. The CDR3, as DNA: TGTGCCTGGAGTGTAAAGCGGCTCATCTACGAGCAGTACTTC.

The rearrangement joins TRBV19 to TRBJ2-2, with 7 bases identical to TRBD1. V shed 6 bases, J shed 0 bases, and the junction held 4 bases outside the gene matches. CDR1 is LNHDA and CDR2 is SQIVND in the germline V gene (reference sequence). This CDR3 region has 15 residues. The chain's CDR3 is CASRGQFANTGELFF. The CDR3 nucleotides are TGTGCCAGTAGGGGACAGTTCGCGAACACCGGGGAGCTGTTTTTT.